The 17 T cell receptor beta chains below all came from one sample that was sequenced in a study of tumor-infiltrating lymphocytes in primary liver carcinoma. Total RNA and DNA came together from roughly 20-30 mg of bulk tissue without cell sorting. The template, approximately 500 ng total RNA, yielded TCR beta cDNA made with a constant-region primer. Researchers made the TCR beta libraries by running three nested multiplex PCR rounds with slightly modified ARM-PCR. Primers for the first two PCR rounds were TRBV1-TRBV30 forward primers and a C-beta reverse primer (around 10 cycles per round). TCRdb itself ran the multiplex PCR reads through MiXCR, one entry per CDR3 protein. The top ten clones hold around a sixth of a sample with 150,000 to 200,000 distinct CDR3 sequences, about 85% of them seen once. The sequenced sample consisted of tumor tissue from primary liver carcinoma. These receptors were obtained from a man aged 35 to 55 with primary liver carcinoma and hepatitis B virus infection.

This clonotype was recorded at least ten times. V is TRBV5-5 and J is TRBJ1-6, with D possibly TRBD1 on 5 matching bases. The CDR3 totals 16 residues. Germline V gene sequence: CDR1 SGHKS, CDR2 YYEKEE (reference sequence). Deletions cut 1 base from V and 5 bases from J, with 13 bases between. The CDR3 sequence is CASSLLGRGNNSPLHF. The CDR3 nucleotides are TGTGCCAGCAGCTTGTTGGGGCGGGGGAATAATTCACCCCTCCACTTT.

Points on this clonotype: A read error may produce the germline difference seen at one junction end. The rearrangement joins TRBV28 to TRBJ2-4, with no clear D. This CDR3 comprises 15 residues. Germline lookup yields CDR1 MDHEN and CDR2 SYDVKM. In DNA form, the CDR3 reads TGTGCCAGCAGCCCTCCCGAATTGGCCAGAAACATTGAGTACTTC. Its translation: CASSPPELARNIEYF.

On this clonotype itself: This may stem from a read error, because a much larger clone lies one nucleotide away. The chain joins TRBV5-1 to TRBJ2-2; D is undetermined. Germline assignment: CDR1 SGHRS and CDR2 YFSETQ. The V end lost 2 bases, the J end lost 7 bases, and 6 bases lay between the germline ends. The CDR3 runs to 12 residues. The CDR3, as DNA: TGCGCCAGCAGCTTTTCCGACGGGGAGCTGTTTTTT. This translates into CASSFSDGELFF. Full variable domain (outside the CDR3, taken from reference TRBV5-1 and TRBJ2-2): KAGVTQTPRYLIKTRGQQVTLSCSPISGHRSVSWYQQTPGQGLQFLFEYFSETQRNKGNFPGRFSGRQFSNSRSEMNVSTLELGDSALYLCASSFSDGELFFGEGSRLTVL.

The chain has TRBV11-2 and TRBJ2-7; 9 nucleotides align to TRBD2. V dropped 4 bases and J dropped 10; count of bases not matched to a gene: 14. The CDR3 runs 15 residues. The germline CDR1 and CDR2 sequences are SGHAT and FQNNGV. DNA of the CDR3: TGTGCCAGCAGCTCGTTAGCGGGAGCGAGCATCGACCAGTACTTC. Protein: CASSSLAGASIDQYF. Supplemented by reference TRBV11-2 and TRBJ2-7, the full variable domain reads EAGVAQSPRYKIIEKRQSVAFWCNPISGHATLYWYQQILGQGPKLLIQFQNNGVVDDSQLPKDRFSAERLKGVDSTLKIQPAKLEDSAVYLCASSSLAGASIDQYFGPGTRLTVT.

On this clonotype itself: Since the CDR3 does not end with the conserved phenylalanine or tryptophan, this likely comes from a read error. The J gene is TRBJ1-2, the V gene TRBV6-6; 9 nucleotides align to TRBD1. There are 14 residues in the CDR3. Germline V gives CDR1 MNHNY, CDR2 SVGAGI (reference sequence). The CDR3 reads CASRGTGWDYDYTY. Here the CDR3 DNA reads TGTGCCAGCAGGGGGACAGGGTGGGACTATGACTACACCTAC.

Concerning this clonotype itself: The junction does not match germline at one end; this may be a read error. The chain joins TRBV13 to TRBJ2-6; weak D call: TRBD2 (7 bases). The CDR3 is 16 amino acids. The germline V gene encodes CDR1 PRHDT and CDR2 FYEKMQ (reference sequence). This CDR3 reads CASSSEGGSEGNVLTF. The CDR3 region has the DNA TGTGCCAGTAGCTCAGAGGGGGGGAGTGAGGGCAACGTCCTGACTTTC.

In regard to this clonotype: One junction end disagrees with the germline gene, perhaps due to a read error. The V and J genes are TRBV28 and TRBJ2-3, with TRBD1 as a possible D gene (6 bases). Germline V CDR1 and CDR2: MDHEN, SYDVKM. The CDR3 runs 15 residues. The CDR3 DNA sequence: TGTGCCACCAGTTTAAGCGGCGTGGGGGCGGATACGCAGTATTTT. Translating it yields CATSLSGVGADTQYF.

This clonotype showed up just once. This sequence joins TRBV6-6 and TRBJ2-1, with 9 bases aligning to TRBD1. This CDR3 spans 14 amino acids. Germline V CDR1 and CDR2: MNHNY, SVGAGI (reference sequence). Here the CDR3 DNA reads TGTAGCAGCAGGAGTCCGGGACAGGGATATGAGCAGTTCTTC. It codes for CSSRSPGQGYEQFF.

This clonotype has at least ten counts. The rearrangement uses TRBV6-6 and TRBJ1-1; TRBD1 matches 7 bases. V gave up 8 bases and J gave up 1 base; unmatched junction bases: 7. This CDR3 is built from 14 residues. Germline CDR1 MNHNY, CDR2 SVGAGI (reference sequence). The CDR3 loop reads CASSGDSKNTEAFF. For the CDR3, the DNA is TGTGCCAGCTCCGGGGACAGTAAGAACACTGAAGCTTTCTTT.

This clonotype was observed a single time. The CDR3 does not end in the conserved phenylalanine or tryptophan, so this is likely a read error. The chain couples TRBV28 to TRBJ2-1; 7 bases align to TRBD2. This CDR3 contains 16 residues. The germline CDR1 and CDR2 sequences are MDHEN and SYDVKM. The CDR3 sequence is CTNIPPERGGYNEQFL. In DNA, the CDR3 is TGTACCAACATCCCCCCGGAGCGGGGTGGCTACAATGAGCAGTTCTTG.

With regard to this clonotype: The junction and the germline gene differ at one end; a read error may be behind it. The chain recombines TRBV11-2 with TRBJ2-7; D remains unclear. The CDR3 is 12 residues long. Germline V lookup: CDR1 SGHAT, CDR2 FQNNGV. CDR3 nucleotides: TGTGCCAGCAGTCCCAGAGGCTACAAGCAGTACTTC. This gives the protein CASSPRGYKQYF.

This chain connects TRBV18 to TRBJ2-7, with 7 bases fitting TRBD1. CDR1 KGHSH and CDR2 LQKENI come from the germline V gene. Trimming removed 2 bases from V and 2 bases from J; junction bases left unmatched: 9. This CDR3 region has 16 residues. CDR3 DNA: TGTGCCAGCTCACCAGTTCGGGACAGCTGTCCCTACGAGCAGTACTTC. Its translation is CASSPVRDSCPYEQYF.

To note about this clonotype: One end of the junction is discordant with germline, which a read error may explain. The rearrangement joins TRBV4-1 to TRBJ1-5; maybe TRBD1 (6 bases). CDR3 size: 15 residues. Germline CDR1 and CDR2: MGHRA and YSYEKL. The CDR3 coding sequence is TGCGCCAGCAGCCGGGAGACAGGAAGCAATCAGCCCCAGGTTTTT. This sequence encodes CASSRETGSNQPQVF.

Notes on this clonotype: At one of its ends the junction is not consistent with the germline gene, which may arise from a read error. The rearrangement joins TRBV11-2 to TRBJ2-1; 8 bases align to TRBD2. The CDR3 is made up of 17 amino acids. Germline V CDR1 and CDR2: SGHAT, FQNNGV. The CDR3 loop is CDSSLDKGGRFYNEQFF. The CDR3, as DNA: TGTGACAGCAGCTTAGATAAGGGCGGGAGGTTCTATAATGAGCAGTTCTTC.

With regard to this clonotype: The junction shows a germline mismatch at one end, possibly a read error. V is TRBV11-1 and J is TRBJ2-1; TRBD2 matches at 8 bases. Germline CDR1 SGHAT, CDR2 FQDESV (reference sequence). The CDR3 runs 15 residues. DNA for the CDR3: TGTGCCAGTAGCTCGACCGGGCGGGGGGACAATGTGCAATTCTTC. Encoded protein: CASSSTGRGDNVQFF.

On this clonotype: An end of the junction does not agree with germline; a read error may underlie this. The chain is built from TRBV29-1 and TRBJ2-1, with 7 positions matching TRBD1. From germline, CDR1 is SQVTM and CDR2 ANQGSEA. The CDR3 extends over 14 amino acids. CDR3 bases: TGCAGCGTTGATACAGGGGACCCCTACCATGAGCAGCTCTTC. Protein: CSVDTGDPYHEQLF.

J is TRBJ2-2 and V is TRBV6-1; D is unresolved. CDR3 length: 14 amino acids. The germline V gene has CDR1 MNHNS and CDR2 SASEGT. V lost 7 bases, J lost 1 base, and 10 bases lay in between. This CDR3 is CASNKSVNTGELFF. In nucleotides, the CDR3 is TGTGCCAGCAATAAATCAGTGAACACCGGGGAGCTGTTTTTT.